The entry below describes one T cell receptor (beta chain). Antigen specificity is unknown. These data come from a study of OX40 agonist ivuxolimab in advanced cancers. Findings and limits, study-wide: Dosing at 0.1 to 3.0 mg/kg was accompanied by clonal expansion of CD4+ and CD8+ blood T cells by week 6. Normalized T-cell clonal expansion was also low in a subset of nonresponders.

The V segment lost 8 bases and the J segment 1 base; nucleotides outside the gene matches: 3. This CDR3 has 14 amino acids. Germline CDR1 SNHLY, CDR2 FYNNEI. Clones were read by immunoSEQ multiplex PCR, and TCRdb kept only the in-frame ones, dropping some. This repertoire shows 90,000 or so clones, roughly nine tenths found once; its top ten account for 2.6%. This chain uses TRBV2 with TRBJ2-5; TRBD2 matches 11 bases. The starting material was CD4+ or CD8+ T cells sorted from blood, obtained in a trial of the OX40 agonist ivuxolimab. This TCR came from an adult with an advanced solid tumor such as melanoma, head and neck, liver or kidney cancer. CDR3 sequence: CASLAGGFQETQYF. The CDR3 DNA sequence: TGTGCCAGCTTAGCGGGGGGGTTCCAAGAGACCCAGTACTTC.